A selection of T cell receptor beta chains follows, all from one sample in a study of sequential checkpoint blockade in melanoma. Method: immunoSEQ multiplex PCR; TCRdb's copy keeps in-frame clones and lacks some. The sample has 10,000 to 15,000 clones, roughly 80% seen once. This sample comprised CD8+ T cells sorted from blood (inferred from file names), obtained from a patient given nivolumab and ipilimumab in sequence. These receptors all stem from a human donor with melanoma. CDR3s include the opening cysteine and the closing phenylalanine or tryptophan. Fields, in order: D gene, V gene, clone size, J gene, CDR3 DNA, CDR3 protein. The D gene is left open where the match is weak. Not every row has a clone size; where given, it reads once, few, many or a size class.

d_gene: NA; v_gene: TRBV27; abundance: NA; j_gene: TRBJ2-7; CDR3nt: TGTGCCAGCGGCCTGACGGGATCGATCGAGCAGTACTTC; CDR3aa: CASGLTGSIEQYF
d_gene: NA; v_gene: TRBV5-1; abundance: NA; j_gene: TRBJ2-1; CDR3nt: TGCGCCAGCAGCTTGGGAGTGAACTCACTCCTCTCCTACAATGAGCAGTTCTTC; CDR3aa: CASSLGVNSLLSYNEQFF
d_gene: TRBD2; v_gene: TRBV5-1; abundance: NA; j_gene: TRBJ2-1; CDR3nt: TGCGCCAGCAGCCTGACTAGCGGGATTTACAATGAGCAGTTCTTC; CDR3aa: CASSLTSGIYNEQFF
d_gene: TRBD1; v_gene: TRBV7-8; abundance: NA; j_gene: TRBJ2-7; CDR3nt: TGTGCCAGCAGCTTACATACCCTACAGGGGGCTTTCGAGCAGTACTTC; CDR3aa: CASSLHTLQGAFEQYF
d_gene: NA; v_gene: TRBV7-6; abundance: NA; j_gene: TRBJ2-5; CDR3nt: TGTGCCAGCAGCTTCAGGGTTCGAGAGACCCAGTACTTC; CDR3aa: CASSFRVRETQYF
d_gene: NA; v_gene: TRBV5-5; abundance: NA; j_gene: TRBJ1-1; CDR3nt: TGTGCCAGCAGCTTATCGGGGGTGAACACTGAAGCTTTCTTT; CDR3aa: CASSLSGVNTEAFF
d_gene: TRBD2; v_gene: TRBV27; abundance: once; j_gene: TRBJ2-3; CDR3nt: TGTGCCAGCAGGGATAGCGGGAGAGATACGCAGTATTTT; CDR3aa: CASRDSGRDTQYF
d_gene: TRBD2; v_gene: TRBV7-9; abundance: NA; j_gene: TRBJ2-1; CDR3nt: TGTGCCAGCACCCAACCGGGGACTAGTAATGAGCAGTTCTTC; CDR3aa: CASTQPGTSNEQFF
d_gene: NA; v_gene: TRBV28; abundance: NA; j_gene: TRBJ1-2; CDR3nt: TGTGCCAGCAGTTTGTGGGGCGACTTCAACTATGGCTACACCTTC; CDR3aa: CASSLWGDFNYGYTF
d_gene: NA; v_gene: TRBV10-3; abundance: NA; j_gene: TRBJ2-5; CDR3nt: TGTGCCATCAGTGCCGAGGTCGGGACCCAGTACTTC; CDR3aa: CAISAEVGTQYF
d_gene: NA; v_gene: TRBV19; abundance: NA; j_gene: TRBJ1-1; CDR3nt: TGTGCCAGTAGTATGCGGTCCTCTAGTCACACTGAAGCTTTCTTT; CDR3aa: CASSMRSSSHTEAFF
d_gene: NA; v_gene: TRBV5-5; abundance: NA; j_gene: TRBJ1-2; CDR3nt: TGTGCCAGCAGCCCGGACAGCGGGGGCTATGGCTACACCTTC; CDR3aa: CASSPDSGGYGYTF
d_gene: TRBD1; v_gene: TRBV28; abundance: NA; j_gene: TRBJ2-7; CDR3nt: TGTGCCAGCATCCTGACAGGGGCTTCCTACGAGCAGTACTTC; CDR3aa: CASILTGASYEQYF
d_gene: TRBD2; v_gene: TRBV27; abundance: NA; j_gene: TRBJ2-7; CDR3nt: TGTGCCACCGGGACTAGCGCCTACGAGCAGTACTTC; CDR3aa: CATGTSAYEQYF
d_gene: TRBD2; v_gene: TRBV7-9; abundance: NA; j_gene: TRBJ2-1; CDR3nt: TGTGCCAGCAGCGCCCGACTAGCGGGAGGGTATGAGCAGTTCTTC; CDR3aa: CASSARLAGGYEQFF
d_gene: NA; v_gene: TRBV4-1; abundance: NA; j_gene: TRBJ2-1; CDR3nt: TGCGCCAGCAGCCGGGAGTCCAGCTCCTACAATGAGCAGTTCTTC; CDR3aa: CASSRESSSYNEQFF
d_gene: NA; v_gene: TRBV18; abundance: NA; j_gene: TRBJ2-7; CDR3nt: TGTGCCAGCTCACCACTAACAGGGAACCCCTACGAGCAGTACTTC; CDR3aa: CASSPLTGNPYEQYF
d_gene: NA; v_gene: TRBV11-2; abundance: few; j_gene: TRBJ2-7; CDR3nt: TGTGCCAGCAGCGGACTCGGGCCCCGAGGGTACGAGCAGTACTTC; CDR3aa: CASSGLGPRGYEQYF
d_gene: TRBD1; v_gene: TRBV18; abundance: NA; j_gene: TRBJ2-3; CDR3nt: TGTGCTAGCTCACCACCGACTTACCGACAGGGAACAGATACGCAGTATTTT; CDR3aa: CASSPPTYRQGTDTQYF
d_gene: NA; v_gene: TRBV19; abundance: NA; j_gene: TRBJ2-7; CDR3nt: TGTGCCAGTAGTATGGGGGGGCTCGAGCAGTACTTC; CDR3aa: CASSMGGLEQYF
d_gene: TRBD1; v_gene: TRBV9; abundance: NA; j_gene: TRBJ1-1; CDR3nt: TGTGCCAGCAGCTCGCCGGCCACAGGGGAAACTGAAGCTTTCTTT; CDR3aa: CASSSPATGETEAFF
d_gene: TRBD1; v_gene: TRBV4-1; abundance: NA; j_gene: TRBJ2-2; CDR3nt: TGCGCCAGCGCCCTCCCCACAAATCGACAGGGCACCGGGGAGCTGTTTTTT; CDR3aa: CASALPTNRQGTGELFF
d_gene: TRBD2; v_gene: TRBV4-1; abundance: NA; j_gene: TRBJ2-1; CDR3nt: TGCGCCAGCAGCCAAGAGGGGGGGGGTGGCAATGAGCAGTTCTTC; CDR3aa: CASSQEGGGGNEQFF
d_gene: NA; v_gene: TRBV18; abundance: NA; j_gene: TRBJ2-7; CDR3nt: TGTGCCAGCTCACCAGGTCTAGGTCAGAACGAGCAGTACTTC; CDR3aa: CASSPGLGQNEQYF
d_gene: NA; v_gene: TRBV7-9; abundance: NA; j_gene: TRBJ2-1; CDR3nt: TGTGCCAGCAGCACGGGGTACAATGAGCAGTTCTTC; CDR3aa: CASSTGYNEQFF
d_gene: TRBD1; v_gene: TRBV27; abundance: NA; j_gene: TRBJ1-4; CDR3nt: TGTGCCAGCAGTGCGACAGGGGTTAATGAAAAACTGTTTTTT; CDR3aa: CASSATGVNEKLFF
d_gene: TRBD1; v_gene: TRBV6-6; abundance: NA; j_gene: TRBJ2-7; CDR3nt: TGTGCCAGCAGCACGGACAGGGCCTACGAGCAGTACTTC; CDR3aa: CASSTDRAYEQYF
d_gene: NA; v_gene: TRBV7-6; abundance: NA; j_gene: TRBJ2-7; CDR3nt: TGTGCCAGCAGCTTAACTAGCTCCCGCTACGAGCAGTACTTC; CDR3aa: CASSLTSSRYEQYF
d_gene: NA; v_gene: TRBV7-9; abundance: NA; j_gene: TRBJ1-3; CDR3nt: TGTGCCAGCAGCACGAGCACCTGGATTTGGAGCGGAAACACCATATATTTT; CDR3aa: CASSTSTWIWSGNTIYF
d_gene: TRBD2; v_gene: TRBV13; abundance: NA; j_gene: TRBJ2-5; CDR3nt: TGTGCCAGCAGCCCAGGCGGGGGGTTCCAGCGGGAGACCCAGTACTTC; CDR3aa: CASSPGGGFQRETQYF
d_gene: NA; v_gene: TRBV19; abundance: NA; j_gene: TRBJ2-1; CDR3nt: TGTGCCAGTAGTAAGACAGATTACAATGAGCAGTTCTTC; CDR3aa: CASSKTDYNEQFF
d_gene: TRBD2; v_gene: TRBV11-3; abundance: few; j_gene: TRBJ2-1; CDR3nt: TGTGCCAGCAGCTTAGATTTAGGGGCGGGGGTCAATGAGCAGTTCTTC; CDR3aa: CASSLDLGAGVNEQFF
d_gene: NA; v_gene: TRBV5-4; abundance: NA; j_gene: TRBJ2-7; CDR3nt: TGTGCCAGCAGCCGAGGACAGACCTACGAGCAGTACTTC; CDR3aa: CASSRGQTYEQYF
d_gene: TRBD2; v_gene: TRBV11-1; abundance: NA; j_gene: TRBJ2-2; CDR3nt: TGTGCCAGCAGCCCCCCGGGACTAGTAGGAACCGGGGAGCTGTTTTTT; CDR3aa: CASSPPGLVGTGELFF
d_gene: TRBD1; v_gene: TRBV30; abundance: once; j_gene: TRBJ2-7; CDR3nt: TGTGCCTGGGGGGACAGGGGTTTCGAGCAGTACTTC; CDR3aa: CAWGDRGFEQYF
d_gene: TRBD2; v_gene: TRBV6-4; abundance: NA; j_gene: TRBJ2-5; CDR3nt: TGTGCCAGCAGCCAACTAGCGGGGACCCAAGAGACCCAGTACTTC; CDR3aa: CASSQLAGTQETQYF
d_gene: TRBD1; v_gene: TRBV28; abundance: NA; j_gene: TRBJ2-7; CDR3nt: TGTGCCAGCACCACCCCCCGGGGAGGACAGGGTACCCTCTACGAGCAGTACTTC; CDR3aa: CASTTPRGGQGTLYEQYF
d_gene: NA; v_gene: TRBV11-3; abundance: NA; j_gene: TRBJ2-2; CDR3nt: TGTGCCAGCAGCTTGAAACGCGGCGCGAGGGACGGGGAGCTGTTTTTT; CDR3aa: CASSLKRGARDGELFF
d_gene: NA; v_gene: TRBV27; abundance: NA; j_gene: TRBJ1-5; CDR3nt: TGTGCCAGCAGTTTAGGACAGAGCAATCAGCCCCAGCATTTT; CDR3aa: CASSLGQSNQPQHF
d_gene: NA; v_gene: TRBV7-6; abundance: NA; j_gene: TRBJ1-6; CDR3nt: TGTGCCAGCAGCGCGTCTTCGGGCAGGGGACCCGGGTCACCCCTCCACTTT; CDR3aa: CASSASSGRGPGSPLHF
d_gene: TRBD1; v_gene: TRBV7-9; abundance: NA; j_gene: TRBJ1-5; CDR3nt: TGTGCCAGCAGCTCCGGGACAGGGGACAATCAGCCCCAGCATTTT; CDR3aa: CASSSGTGDNQPQHF
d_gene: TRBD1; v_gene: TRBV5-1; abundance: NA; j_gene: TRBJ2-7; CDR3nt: TGCGCCAGCAGGCGGGGTGGGCCGGGACAGGCAACCTACGAGCAGTACTTC; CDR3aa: CASRRGGPGQATYEQYF
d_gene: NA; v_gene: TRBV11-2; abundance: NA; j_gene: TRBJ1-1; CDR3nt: TGTGCCAGCAGCTTAGGAGGGGGAGTGAACACTGAAGCTTTCTTT; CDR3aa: CASSLGGGVNTEAFF
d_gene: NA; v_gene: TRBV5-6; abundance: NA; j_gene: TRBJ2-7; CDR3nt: TGTGCCAGCAGCTTTTTGCGGACAGTCAATGACTACGAGCAGTACTTC; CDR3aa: CASSFLRTVNDYEQYF
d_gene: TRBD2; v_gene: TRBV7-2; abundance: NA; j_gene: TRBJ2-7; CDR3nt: TGTGCCAGCAGCTTCTTTGCTAGCGGGAGTTCCGAGCAGTACTTC; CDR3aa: CASSFFASGSSEQYF
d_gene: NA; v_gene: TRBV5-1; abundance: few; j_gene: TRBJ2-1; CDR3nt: TGCGCCAGCAGCTTGGGGGCTGGGCTGACGGGAGACTATGAGCAGTTCTTC; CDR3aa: CASSLGAGLTGDYEQFF
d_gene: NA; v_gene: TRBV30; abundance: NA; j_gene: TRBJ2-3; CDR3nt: TGTGCCTGGAATAAACAGGGCTTCGATACGCAGTATTTT; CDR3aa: CAWNKQGFDTQYF
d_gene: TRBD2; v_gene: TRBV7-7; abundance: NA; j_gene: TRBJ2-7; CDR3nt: TGTGCCAGCAGCCCCGGGACTAGCGGACCTTTCTCCTACGAGCAGTACTTC; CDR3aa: CASSPGTSGPFSYEQYF
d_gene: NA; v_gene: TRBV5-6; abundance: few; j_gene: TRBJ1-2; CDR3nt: TGTGCCAGCAGCCACGGGGCTAACTATGGCTACACCTTC; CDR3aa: CASSHGANYGYTF
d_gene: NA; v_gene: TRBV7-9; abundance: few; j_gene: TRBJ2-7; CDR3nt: TGTGCCAGCATCGACAGGACGGGGGGCGAGCAGTACTTC; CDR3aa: CASIDRTGGEQYF